This TCR beta chain came from a study of OX40 agonist ivuxolimab in advanced cancers. With regard to the full study: Ivuxolimab was an agonistic, fully human IgG2 monoclonal antibody directed against OX40 (CD134), a costimulatory receptor. The paper covers the monotherapy dose-escalation part of the phase I ivuxolimab trial, which included N of about 51 patients. The purpose of peripheral TCRbeta sequencing was to test whether ivuxolimab changed TCR sequence diversity and led to clonal T-cell expansion. Partial responses occurred in three dose-escalation patients: two with cutaneous melanoma and one with hepatocellular carcinoma. Intravenous ivuxolimab was administered to patients every 2 weeks at six dose levels: 0.01, 0.1, 0.3, 1.5, 3 and 10 mg/kg. A male proportion of 82.7% and a mean age of around 60 years, ranging from about 20 to 85, were recorded for the dose-escalation cohort. Among the approximately 54 dose-escalation patients, approximately 20 had hepatocellular carcinoma, roughly 15 melanoma, 9 renal cell carcinoma and 9 head and neck cancer. Patients were allowed to have had prior anti-PD-1, anti-PD-L1 or anti-CTLA-4 therapy, and 30% to 40% of the dose-escalation patients had previously received checkpoint inhibitors. Study-wide conclusions, independent of this receptor: Low levels of normalized T-cell clonal expansion were also seen in some patients who did not respond. After ivuxolimab, expanded clones were on average more numerous among CD8+ T cells than among CD4+ T cells. At doses of 0.1 to 3.0 mg/kg, clonal expansion of both CD4+ and CD8+ blood T cells was observed from baseline to week 6. Antigen specificity was not determined for the clonally expanded peripheral T cells. Partial responders in the 0.1-3.0 mg/kg groups had among the lowest normalized peripheral clonal expansion, especially among CD8+ T cells.

To sequence the TCRbeta CDR3 region, genomic DNA was isolated from the sorted cells. TCRbeta CDR3 regions were sequenced using the immunoSEQ Assay. Sourced from immuneACCESS, this table was stored by TCRdb with only in-frame sequences that have V and J called. A share of the clones is absent; for the studies checked, an unresolved V gene accounts for under half, and the remainder has no known explanation. This sample is represented by tens of thousands of clones; under 90% of them were singletons. The ten biggest clones cover less than 2.5% of the sample. The CDR1 and CDR2 encoded by the germline V gene (reference sequence) are LNHNV and YYDKDF. From the cysteine through the phenylalanine, the CDR3 covers 18 amino acids. Just the 54-base CDR3 DNA is kept, in frame starting at base 1. V is pruned by 0 bases and J by 2 bases, leaving 10 bases of the junction without a gene match. About this clone: What this receptor recognizes is not known. Base qualities are not at hand, and no much larger clone is one base apart.

Patients with autoimmune disease history or receiving systemic immunosuppression were excluded from the trial. Peripheral blood for TCR sequencing was collected from all dose cohorts at baseline, on cycle 4 day 1, and on cycle 7 day 1. The samples were drawn from a first-in-human, open-label, multicenter phase I dose-escalation trial of ivuxolimab. The trial enrolled adults with locally advanced or metastatic head and neck squamous cell, hepatocellular, melanoma or renal cell carcinoma. Before TCR sequencing, CD4+ T cells and CD8+ T cells were sorted from peripheral blood as separate populations. Sequenced material: CD4+ or CD8+ T cells sorted from blood, taken in a trial of the OX40 agonist ivuxolimab. The rearranged chain carries TRBV15 and TRBJ1-5; TRBD1 lines up with 7 middle nucleotides. The TCR was taken from an adult with an advanced solid tumor such as melanoma, head and neck, liver or kidney cancer. Read as DNA, the sequence is TGTGCCACCAGCAGAGATTTCGGCAGGGGGATGGGCAATCAGCCCCAGCATTTT. Translated, it reads CATSRDFGRGMGNQPQHF.